A selection of T cell receptor beta chains follows, all from one sample in a study of blood T cell repertoires in COVID-19. The assay was immunoSEQ multiplex PCR, and TCRdb's table has in-frame clones only and misses some. The table shows about 200,000 clones, with 85% occurring only once. Sequenced: PBMCs or T cells enriched from blood (not recorded which). Receptor source: a man aged 35 to 55 who had recovered from COVID-19. The CDR3 runs from the conserved cysteine through the conserved F or W. The D gene is left open where the match is weak. For some rows the clone size is stated as once, few or many, or as a class when expanded; others skip it.

j_call v_call clone_size d_call cdr3_nt cdr3_aa
TRBJ1-1 TRBV14 NA TRBD1 TGTGCCAGCAGCCATCGCCTTGGACAGGGGGATAGGATGAACACTGAAGCTTTCTTT CASSHRLGQGDRMNTEAFF
TRBJ2-1 TRBV5-1 NA TRBD2 TGCGCCAGCAGCCTCGGGGGGAGGGCCCTCTACAATGAGCAGTTCTTC CASSLGGRALYNEQFF
TRBJ1-2 TRBV12-3/TRBV12-4 few TRBD1 TGTGCCACCGAAATCTCAGGGGGACATGGCTACACCTTC CATEISGGHGYTF
TRBJ1-2 TRBV15 NA TRBD1 TGTGCCACCAGCAGAGATGGACAGGGAGACTATGGCTACACCTTC CATSRDGQGDYGYTF
TRBJ1-2 TRBV4-3 few NA TGCGCCAGCAGCCAAGGGAGGAGTTCCGGTTATGGCTACACCTTC CASSQGRSSGYGYTF
TRBJ2-3 TRBV12-5 NA TRBD2 TGTGCTAGTGGCGTCCGGGACTACAGAAGCACAGATACGCAGTATTTT CASGVRDYRSTDTQYF
TRBJ2-1 TRBV5-4 NA TRBD2 TGTGCCAGCAGCTTGGGGACTAGCGGCAATGAGCAGTTCTTC CASSLGTSGNEQFF
TRBJ2-7 TRBV7-9 NA TRBD2 TGTGCCAGCAGCCCGGGACTAGGCTACGAGCAGTACTTC CASSPGLGYEQYF
TRBJ2-7 TRBV4-3 once TRBD2 TGCGCCAGCAGCCAAGAGGTGCGGCCAGGGTTTAGAGAAAGCGGGAGTTACGAGCAGTACTTC CASSQEVRPGFRESGSYEQYF
TRBJ2-1 TRBV6-4 NA NA TGTGCCATCCTCAACCGGGACAACCTATACAATGAGCAGTTCTTC CAILNRDNLYNEQFF
TRBJ1-6 TRBV10-1 NA TRBD1 TGCGCCAGCAGACGCAGGGGGCGAGGATCACCCCTCCACTTT CASRRRGRGSPLHF
TRBJ2-7 TRBV27 NA TRBD1 TGTGCCAGCAGTTTATCGATAGGGGGCTACCCCCACGAGCAGTACTTC CASSLSIGGYPHEQYF
TRBJ1-1 TRBV7-2 NA TRBD1 TGTGCCAGCACTCGACAGGGGGGAGACACTGAAGCTTTCTTT CASTRQGGDTEAFF
TRBJ1-6 TRBV30 NA TRBD1 TGTGCCTGGGGGACAGGGTTTGCCCTCCACTTT CAWGTGFALHF
TRBJ2-2 TRBV7-9 NA NA TGTGCCAGCAGCTTAGCCCGAATCCGGGGGTCGAACACCGGGGAGCTGTTTTTT CASSLARIRGSNTGELFF
TRBJ2-5 TRBV5-1 NA TRBD1 TGCGCCAGCAGCTTGGTGGACAGGGTCCGGGAGACCCAGTACTTC CASSLVDRVRETQYF
TRBJ1-1 TRBV18 NA TRBD1 TGTGCCAGCTCAGCCGGGACAGGGGAGACTGAAGCTTTCTTT CASSAGTGETEAFF
TRBJ1-2 TRBV2 NA TRBD1 TGTGCCATACAGGGGGCCTATGGCTACACCTTC CAIQGAYGYTF
TRBJ2-7 TRBV3-1/TRBV3-2 NA TRBD1 TGTGCCAGCAGCTACAGGGGATTCTCCTACGAGCAGTACTTC CASSYRGFSYEQYF
TRBJ2-2 TRBV4-1 NA NA TGCGCCAGCAGCCCCAAGCCCGGGGAGCTGTTTTTT CASSPKPGELFF
TRBJ1-1 TRBV19 once NA TGTGCCAGTAGTCCAGACGTGGGGAGGTTCGAGGTGGCTTTCTTT CASSPDVGRFEVAFF
TRBJ1-5 TRBV27 NA NA TGTGCCAGCAGTTCGGGGTACAATCAGCCCCAGCATTTT CASSSGYNQPQHF
TRBJ2-3 TRBV19 NA NA TGTGCCAGTAGTCGAACAGGCACAGATACGCAGTATTTT CASSRTGTDTQYF
TRBJ1-1 TRBV27 NA NA TGTGCCAGCAGGACCTTGGGGGGTAGGCCTGAAGCTTTCTTT CASRTLGGRPEAFF
TRBJ2-7 TRBV7-9 NA NA TGTGCCAGCAGCTCGGGAGTCTACGAGCAGTACTTC CASSSGVYEQYF
TRBJ2-4 TRBV5-5 NA NA TGTGCCAGCAGCACCGACCGAAACCGGGACATTCAGTACTTC CASSTDRNRDIQYF
TRBJ1-2 TRBV19 NA NA TGTGCCAGTAGTCCCCCGGGTCACTATGGCTACACCTTC CASSPPGHYGYTF
TRBJ2-7 TRBV12-5 few TRBD2 TGTGCTAGTGGTTTGAAAACCCTAGCGGGAGGCTACGAGCAGTACTTC CASGLKTLAGGYEQYF
TRBJ1-1 TRBV27 NA NA TGTGCCAGCAGTCAGGGCCCGAACACTGAAGCTTTCTTT CASSQGPNTEAFF